One and the same sample provided the 4 T cell receptor beta chains below, sequenced in a study of blood T cell repertoires in COVID-19. The table came from immunoSEQ multiplex PCR; TCRdb's copy has only in-frame clones and leaves some out. The sample lists 150,000 to 200,000 clones, roughly 81% occurring once. The sequenced sample consisted of peripheral blood. The source of these receptors is a woman in her forties or fifties with COVID-19, enrolled during active disease.

The V and J genes are TRBV2 and TRBJ2-1; 11 nucleotides align to TRBD2. V shed 6 bases and J 5 bases; nucleotides not matched to a gene: 6. This CDR3 spans 15 amino acids. Germline V lookup: CDR1 SNHLY, CDR2 FYNNEI. The chain's CDR3 is CASSQTSGDNNEQFF. For the CDR3, the DNA is TGTGCCAGCAGCCAGACTAGCGGGGATAACAATGAGCAGTTCTTC.

This clone came up many times. The junction shows a germline mismatch at one end, possibly a read error. V usage is TRBV7-7 and J usage is TRBJ2-2; TRBD2 aligns across 7 bases. CDR1 SSHAT and CDR2 FNYEAQ come from the germline V gene (reference sequence). The CDR3 is 15 residues long. The CDR3 DNA reads as TGTGCTAGCAGCTTAAGGGAGGGGAACACCGGGGAGCTGTTTTTT. It is translated as CASSLREGNTGELFF.

The chain joins TRBV27 to TRBJ2-7; D remains unclear. Germline V CDR1 and CDR2: MNHEY, SMNVEV (reference sequence). V gave up 5 bases and J gave up 3 bases, with 14 bases separating them. The CDR3 sequence is 14 residues long. Written as DNA, the CDR3 is TGTGCCAGCAGTCTCCCCCTCCCTAGCTACGAGCAGTACTTC. Encoded protein: CASSLPLPSYEQYF.

The CDR3 DNA reads TGTGCCAGCAGCGCCCAGGGTTGGGCCACTGAAGCTTTCTTT. It codes for CASSAQGWATEAFF. The V call is TRBV11-2, the J call TRBJ1-1; D is perhaps TRBD1 (5 bases). Germline V gives CDR1 SGHAT, CDR2 FQNNGV. Trimming removed 5 bases from V and 4 bases from J, with 14 bases in between. The CDR3 length is 14 residues.